This record concerns one T cell receptor (beta chain) sequence. Participants reported their clinical history, and cohort assignment relied on those reports. Generated by immunoSEQ multiplex PCR, the TCRdb table keeps only in-frame clones and is missing some. Counted here are 150,000 to 250,000 clones, roughly 80% occurring once; the ten biggest clones make up over 9.5%. This sample is drawn from a study of blood T cell repertoires in COVID-19. Study-wide background: From T cells, B-cell-depleted T cells, or PBMCs came the material, which was cDNA or gDNA.

The sequence came from a man aged 35 to 55 who had recovered from COVID-19. Sequencing input: PBMCs or T cells enriched from blood (not recorded which).

The CDR3 sequence: CASSLSTSGGETQYF. CDR3 in DNA: TGTGCCAGCAGCCTATCGACTAGCGGGGGAGAGACCCAGTACTTC. The chain employs TRBV11-2 and TRBJ2-5, with 12 nucleotides matching TRBD2. The CDR3 totals 15 residues. With 5 bases clipped from V and 4 bases from J, the junction kept 5 bases outside the gene matches. CDR1 is SGHAT, CDR2 FQNNGV, per germline.